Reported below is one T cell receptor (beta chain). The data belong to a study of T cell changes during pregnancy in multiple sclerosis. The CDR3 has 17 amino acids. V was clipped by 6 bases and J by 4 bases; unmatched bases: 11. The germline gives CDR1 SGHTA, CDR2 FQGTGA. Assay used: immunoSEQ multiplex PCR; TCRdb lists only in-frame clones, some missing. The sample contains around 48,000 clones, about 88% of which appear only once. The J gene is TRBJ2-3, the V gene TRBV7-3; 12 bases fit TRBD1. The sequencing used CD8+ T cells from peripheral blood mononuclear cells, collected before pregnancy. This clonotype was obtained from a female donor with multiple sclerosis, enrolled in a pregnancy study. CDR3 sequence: CASSQPGQGAKSDTQYF. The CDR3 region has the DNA TGTGCCAGCAGTCAACCGGGACAGGGGGCTAAGTCAGATACGCAGTATTTT. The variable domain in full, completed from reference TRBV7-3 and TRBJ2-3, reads GAGVSQTPSNKVTEKGKYVELRCDPISGHTALYWYRQSLGQGPEFLIYFQGTGAADDSGLPNDRFFAVRPEGSVSTLKIQRTERGDSAVYLCASSQPGQGAKSDTQYFGPGTRLTVL.